A single sample is the source of the 26 T cell receptor beta chains below, sequenced in a study of blood T cells in healthy people across ages. A second PCR, run for roughly 6 to 11 cycles, used a sample-barcoded 5' primer plus a J-beta primer mix. TCRdb re-derived calls from the 5' RACE reads in MiXCR, one entry per CDR3 protein. Among 850,000 or so distinct CDR3 sequences listed, more than 25% were seen once. The sequencing input was blood. The receptors derive from a woman aged 80 or over in good health.

Points on this clonotype: A much bigger clone sits one base away, suggesting this may be a read error. This chain uses TRBV5-5 with TRBJ2-5, with 15 bases matching TRBD2. The junction had 9 bases not matched to a gene; V was cut back by 4 bases and J by 2 bases. There are 18 residues in the CDR3. Germline-derived CDR1 and CDR2 are SGHKS and YYEKEE (reference sequence). The CDR3 spells CASSLAGTSGGIQETQYF. CDR3 bases: TGTGCCAGCAGCCTTGCCGGGACTAGCGGGGGGATTCAAGAGACCCAGTACTTC.

The chain couples TRBV28 to TRBJ2-1; TRBD1 matches at 9 bases. CDR1 is MDHEN and CDR2 is SYDVKM in the germline V gene. V was pared by 6 bases and J by 5 bases, with 14 bases of the junction left unmatched. This CDR3 comprises 17 residues. CDR3 DNA sequence: TGTGCCAGCAGGATAATGGGACAGGGTCGGACGCACAATGAGCAGTTCTTC. As protein: CASRIMGQGRTHNEQFF.

Only a few counts were recorded for this clonotype. V and J are TRBV7-9 and TRBJ2-3; 7 bases are shared with TRBD2. Trimming took 5 bases from V and 2 from J; bases not matched to a gene: 10. The CDR3 is 16 residues long. Germline V gives CDR1 SEHNR, CDR2 FQNEAQ (reference sequence). As DNA, the CDR3 is TGTGCCAGCAGCCTAGGGAGGGGAGAAATCACAGATACGCAGTATTTT. This translates into CASSLGRGEITDTQYF.

This clonotype has just one count. The rearrangement uses TRBV12-3 or TRBV12-4 and TRBJ2-3; 10 positions agree with TRBD2. The CDR3 totals 16 residues. V shed 10 bases and J 3 bases; nucleotides not matched to a gene: 13. The CDR3 DNA is TGTGCCAACAGGAGGGGGCCTAGCGGGGGTACAGATACGCAGTATTTT. It yields the protein CANRRGPSGGTDTQYF.

The CDR3 loop is CASSPYRVEKLFF. In DNA, the CDR3 is TGTGCCAGCTCACCGTACAGGGTTGAAAAACTGTTTTTT. This rearrangement joins TRBV18 to TRBJ1-4; TRBD1 might be the D (6 bases). Germline CDR1 KGHSH, CDR2 LQKENI. CDR3 length: 13 residues. The V end was cut by 3 bases, the J end by 7 bases, with 9 bases between.

This clonotype was detected many times. CDR3 loop: CASRGLAGGYEQFF. Here the CDR3 DNA reads TGTGCCAGTAGAGGACTAGCGGGGGGCTATGAGCAGTTCTTC. The V call is TRBV19, the J call TRBJ2-1, with TRBD2 matching over 14 bases. Per germline, CDR1 LNHDA and CDR2 SQIVND (reference sequence). Trimming removed 6 bases from V and 8 bases from J; junction bases left unmatched: 3. CDR3 length equals 14 residues.

This clonotype was counted ten times or more. The gene calls are TRBV9 and TRBJ2-5; either TRBD1 or TRBD2 may fit D (6 bases each). The CDR3 is 14 amino acids. Between the trimmed V and J ends, which lost 0 bases and 1 base, there was a span of 7 bases. Germline V gives CDR1 SGDLS, CDR2 YYNGEE. Here the CDR3 DNA reads TGTGCCAGCAGCGTAGGGGGGGCCCAAGAGACCCAGTACTTC. Protein: CASSVGGAQETQYF.

This clonotype has just a few counts. The chain uses TRBV28 and TRBJ2-7, with 9 bases lining up with TRBD1. Germline trimming cut 2 bases from V and 5 bases from J; bases unmatched to any gene: 7. Germline V gene lookup returns CDR1 MDHEN and CDR2 SYDVKM. The CDR3 runs to 15 residues. Here the CDR3 reads CASSLIGTGTHEQYF. The CDR3 DNA is TGTGCCAGCAGTTTAATAGGGACAGGGACACACGAGCAGTACTTC.

This clonotype came up a few times. CDR3 coding DNA: TGTGCCAGCAACGCAAGACAGGGCAGGGGGAATGAAAAACTGTTTTTT. This codes for CASNARQGRGNEKLFF. This chain connects TRBV7-8 to TRBJ1-4, with 7 bases lining up with TRBD1. Germline loops: CDR1 SGHVS, CDR2 FQNEAQ. The CDR3 totals 16 residues. V lost 7 bases, J lost 5 bases, and 13 bases stayed unmatched.

This clonotype was detected ten times or more. J is TRBJ2-1 and V is TRBV20-1; TRBD2 aligns across 8 bases. This CDR3 has 17 residues. V was clipped by 1 base and J by 9 bases; unmatched bases: 17. Germline V lookup: CDR1 DFQATT, CDR2 SNEGSKA (reference sequence). CDR3: CSARVFQAGAAGGEQFF. Written as DNA, the CDR3 is TGCAGTGCTAGAGTATTTCAAGCGGGGGCGGCTGGGGGTGAGCAGTTCTTC.

The table lists this clonotype with a few counts. A much larger clone sits a single nucleotide away, making a read error possible. This chain joins TRBV20-1 and TRBJ2-7, with 13 positions matching TRBD2. V was clipped by 5 bases and J by 7 bases; unmatched bases: 8. The CDR3 length is 14 residues. The germline CDR1 and CDR2 sequences are DFQATT and SNEGSKA (reference sequence). The CDR3 loop reads CSAAGLAGNNEQYF. CDR3 DNA: TGCAGTGCTGCGGGACTAGCGGGGAACAATGAGCAGTACTTC.

The chain links TRBV7-2 to TRBJ2-5; D possibly corresponds to TRBD2 (5 bases). The CDR3 totals 14 residues. V lost 5 bases and J 7 bases, leaving 17 bases between the germline ends. Germline lookup yields CDR1 SGHTA and CDR2 FQGNSA. CDR3 amino acids: CASSPTPGVGTQYF. DNA for the CDR3: TGTGCCAGCAGCCCGACTCCCGGGGTCGGGACCCAGTACTTC.

There are many counts of this clonotype. The V gene is TRBV12-3 or TRBV12-4, the J gene TRBJ2-1, with D unresolved. The CDR3 has 15 residues. V gave up 1 base and J gave up 3 bases, with 10 bases separating them. CDR3 amino acids: CASSLEGYYYNEQFF. DNA for the CDR3: TGTGCCAGCAGTTTAGAAGGGTATTACTACAATGAGCAGTTCTTC.

This chain connects TRBV9 to TRBJ2-1; D ambiguous. Germline V CDR1 and CDR2: SGDLS, YYNGEE. V gave up 0 bases and J gave up 8 bases, with 15 bases separating them. CDR3 size: 15 residues. The CDR3 DNA reads TGTGCCAGCAGCGTAGATTCCGGCAATGAGGATGAGCAGTTCTTC. Its protein product is CASSVDSGNEDEQFF.

As concerns this clonotype: This clone may be a read error of a much larger clone one base away. The rearrangement uses TRBV2 and TRBJ2-1, with D tentatively TRBD2 (5 bases). The closer fit of TRBJ2-7 to the DNA end suggests the J call may be wrong. The germline V gene has CDR1 SNHLY and CDR2 FYNNEI. This CDR3 contains 13 residues. CDR3 DNA: TGTGCCAGCAGTTTCAGAGACTACAATGAGCAGTACTTC. This encodes CASSFRDYNEQYF.

The J gene is TRBJ1-4, the V gene TRBV5-1; weak D call: TRBD1 (6 bases). Germline V gene data show CDR1 as SGHRS and CDR2 as YFSETQ. Trimming removed 6 bases from V and 0 bases from J, with 9 bases in between. The CDR3 contains 14 residues. CDR3 DNA sequence: TGCGCCAGCAAACAGGGCACAACTAATGAAAAACTGTTTTTT. Amino acid sequence: CASKQGTTNEKLFF.

This clonotype occurred many times. This chain's CDR3 is CASSLGGQTNSPLHF. The DNA for the CDR3 is TGTGCCAGCAGCTTAGGTGGTCAGACTAATTCACCCCTCCACTTT. This sequence joins TRBV7-2 and TRBJ1-6; no reliable D call. This CDR3 contains 15 residues. Germline V CDR1 and CDR2: SGHTA, FQGNSA. The V gene lost 1 base and the J gene lost 6 bases, with 10 bases spanning the gap.

The chain recombines TRBV7-9 with TRBJ1-1, with TRBD1 matching 7 bases. After removal of 1 base from V and 1 base from J, the junction contained 9 bases not matched to a gene. CDR1 SEHNR and CDR2 FQNEAQ come from the germline V gene (reference sequence). CDR3 length: 17 amino acids. The DNA for the CDR3 is TGTGCCAGCAGCTTAGGAGTAAAGGGACAGACGAACACTGAAGCTTTCTTT. Its protein product is CASSLGVKGQTNTEAFF.

V usage is TRBV5-1 and J usage is TRBJ2-1, with TRBD2 as a possible D gene (6 bases). CDR3 length equals 14 residues. From germline, CDR1 is SGHRS and CDR2 YFSETQ. The V end was cut by 5 bases, the J end by 3 bases, with 12 bases between. The CDR3 DNA reads as TGCGCCAGCAGATCCGCGGAGGGCTACAATGAGCAGTTCTTC. This translates into CASRSAEGYNEQFF.

This clonotype was counted only a few times. This could be a read error, since a much larger clone is one nucleotide away. The chain recombines TRBV15 with TRBJ2-5, with D possibly being TRBD2 (6 bases). Germline V gives CDR1 LNHNV, CDR2 YYDKDF (reference sequence). V lost 5 bases, J lost 11 bases, and 15 bases lay in between. The CDR3 totals 12 residues. The DNA for the CDR3 is TGTGCCACCAGCGTCAGTAGCGGTGAGCAGTACTTC. Translation: CATSVSSGEQYF.

About this clonotype itself: This may arise from a read error, as a much more abundant clone is one base away. The chain has TRBV6-9 and TRBJ2-7; D might be TRBD1 (6 bases). From germline, CDR1 is MNHGY and CDR2 SVAAGI. This CDR3 region has 15 residues. Trimming took off 6 bases at V and 3 bases at J, with 18 bases between the two ends. The CDR3 protein is CASSPPTGHYYEQYF. In nucleotides, the CDR3 is TGTGCCAGCAGCCCTCCCACAGGGCACTACTACGAGCAGTACTTC.

The J gene is TRBJ2-7, the V gene TRBV6-2 or TRBV6-3, with TRBD2 matching over 8 bases. Germline lookup yields CDR1 MNHEY and CDR2 SVGEGT. This CDR3 spans 16 amino acids. Germline trimming cut 5 bases from V and 7 bases from J; bases unmatched to any gene: 16. The CDR3 protein is CASSEGPNGGALEQYF. In DNA form, the CDR3 reads TGTGCCAGCAGTGAGGGTCCCAACGGGGGGGCCCTTGAGCAGTACTTC.

This clonotype has more than one count but fewer than ten. Since a much larger clone is just one base distant, this may be a read error. This chain uses TRBV6-2 or TRBV6-3 with TRBJ2-7; no clear D gene. CDR1 is MNHEY, CDR2 SVGEGT, per germline. The CDR3 loop spans 14 amino acids. CDR3 nucleotide sequence: TGTGCCAGCAGCCGCGCTACCCGCTCCTACGGGCAGTACTTC. It yields the protein CASSRATRSYGQYF.

This clonotype was counted ten times or more. The chain combines TRBV6-2 or TRBV6-3 with TRBJ2-1; 7 bases map to TRBD1. The length of the CDR3 is 15 residues. Germline V gene data show CDR1 as MNHEY and CDR2 as SVGEGT. Trimming took 2 bases from V and 8 from J; bases not matched to a gene: 9. CDR3 protein: CASSYPDRDEHEQFF. The CDR3 coding sequence is TGTGCCAGCAGTTACCCTGACAGGGACGAACATGAGCAGTTCTTC.

In this sample, this clonotype turned up many times. This chain connects TRBV6-2 or TRBV6-3 to TRBJ2-5, with D maybe TRBD1 (6 bases). Germline CDR1 is MNHEY and CDR2 is SVGEGT. V dropped 4 bases and J dropped 2 bases, with 14 bases sitting between them. There are 15 residues in the CDR3. CDR3 protein: CASSSAGAGQETQYF. In nucleotides, the CDR3 is TGTGCCAGCAGTTCAGCAGGGGCAGGGCAAGAGACCCAGTACTTC.

Comment on this clonotype: Compared with germline, one end of the junction differs, possibly owing to a read error. This chain connects TRBV20-1 to TRBJ2-6; 8 bases map to TRBD1. Looked up from germline, CDR1 is DFQATT and CDR2 is SNEGSKA (reference sequence). The CDR3 extends over 16 amino acids. The CDR3 DNA follows: TGCAGTGCTAGCGACCACAGGGGGTCGGGGGCCAACGTCCGGACTTTC. Its protein is CSASDHRGSGANVRTF.